Reported below is one T cell receptor beta chain. Mismatch with germline at one junction end may stem from a read error. Germline V gene sequence: CDR1 SGHVS, CDR2 FQNEAQ. The CDR3 spans 13 residues. This sample stems from a study of esophageal squamous cell carcinoma under preoperative chemotherapy. TCRdb reanalysed the PCR reads using MiXCR and keeps one entry per CDR3 protein. The table lists 34,000 or so distinct CDR3 sequences, approximately 55% of them singletons. The time point denotes: after preoperative PTX-NDP chemotherapy. This specimen was acquired from a patient given preoperative chemotherapy. The rearrangement joins TRBV7-8 to TRBJ2-3; perhaps TRBD2 as D (6 bases). The sequence was obtained from a human donor with esophageal squamous cell carcinoma. The donor label of this sample is uncertain. CDR3: CGSHGGSTETLYF. The CDR3 DNA is TGTGGCAGCCACGGGGGAAGCACAGAGACGCTGTATTTT. The full variable domain, rest sourced from reference TRBV7-8 and TRBJ2-3, is GAGVSQSPRYKVAKRGQDVALRCDPISGHVSLFWYQQALGQGPEFLTYFQNEAQLDKSGLPSDRFFAERPEGSVSTLKIQRTQQEDSAVYLCGSHGGSTETLYFGPGTRLTVL.